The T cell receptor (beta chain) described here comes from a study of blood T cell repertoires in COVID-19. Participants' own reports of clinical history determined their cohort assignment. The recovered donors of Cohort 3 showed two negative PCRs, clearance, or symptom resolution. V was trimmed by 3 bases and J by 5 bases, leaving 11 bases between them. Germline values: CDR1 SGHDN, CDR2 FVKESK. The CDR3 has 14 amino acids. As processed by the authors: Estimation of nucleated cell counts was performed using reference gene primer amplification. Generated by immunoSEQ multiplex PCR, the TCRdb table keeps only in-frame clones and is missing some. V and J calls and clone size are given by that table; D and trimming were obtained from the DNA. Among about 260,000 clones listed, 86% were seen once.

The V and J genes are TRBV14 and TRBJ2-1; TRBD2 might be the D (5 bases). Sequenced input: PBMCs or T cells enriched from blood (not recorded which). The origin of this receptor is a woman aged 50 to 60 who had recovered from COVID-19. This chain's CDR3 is CASSHELGDNEQFF. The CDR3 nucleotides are TGTGCCAGCAGCCACGAACTCGGGGACAATGAGCAGTTCTTC.